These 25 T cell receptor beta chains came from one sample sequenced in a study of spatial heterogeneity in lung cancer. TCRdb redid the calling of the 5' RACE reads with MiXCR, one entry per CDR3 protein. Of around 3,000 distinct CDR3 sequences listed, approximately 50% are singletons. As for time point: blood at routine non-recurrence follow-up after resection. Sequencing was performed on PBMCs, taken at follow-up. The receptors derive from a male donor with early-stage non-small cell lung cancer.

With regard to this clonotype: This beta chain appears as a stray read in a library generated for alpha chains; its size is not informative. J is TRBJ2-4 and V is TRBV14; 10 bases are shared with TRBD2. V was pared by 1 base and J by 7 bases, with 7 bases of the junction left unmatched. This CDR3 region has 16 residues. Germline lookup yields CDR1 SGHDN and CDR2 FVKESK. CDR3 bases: TGTGCCAGCAGCCAAGGTAGCGGGAGGCTCGAGAACATTCAGTACTTC. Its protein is CASSQGSGRLENIQYF.

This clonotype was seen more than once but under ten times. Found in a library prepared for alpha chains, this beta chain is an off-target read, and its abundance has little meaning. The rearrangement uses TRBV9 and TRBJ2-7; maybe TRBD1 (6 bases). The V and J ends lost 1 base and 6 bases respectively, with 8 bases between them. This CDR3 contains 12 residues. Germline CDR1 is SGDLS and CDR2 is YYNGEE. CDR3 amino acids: CASSVQGSEQYF. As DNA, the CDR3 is TGTGCCAGCAGCGTACAGGGGTCCGAGCAGTACTTC.

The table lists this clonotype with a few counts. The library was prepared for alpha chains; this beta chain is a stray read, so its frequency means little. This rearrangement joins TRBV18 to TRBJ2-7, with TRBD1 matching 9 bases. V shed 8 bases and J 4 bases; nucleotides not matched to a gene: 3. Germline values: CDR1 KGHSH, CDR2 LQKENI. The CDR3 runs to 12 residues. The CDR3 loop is CASTGQGYEQYF. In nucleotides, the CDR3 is TGTGCCAGCACGGGACAGGGTTACGAGCAGTACTTC.

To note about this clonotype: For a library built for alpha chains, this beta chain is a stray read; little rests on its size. CDR3 nucleotide sequence: TGTGCCACCAGCAGAGGGGACAGGGGGAGCGAGCAGTACTTC. Its protein product is CATSRGDRGSEQYF. The gene calls are TRBV15 and TRBJ2-7; TRBD1 matches 11 bases. V shed 1 base and J 6 bases; nucleotides not matched to a gene: 2. CDR1 and CDR2 (germline): LNHNV, YYDKDF (reference sequence). This CDR3 is 14 amino acids long.

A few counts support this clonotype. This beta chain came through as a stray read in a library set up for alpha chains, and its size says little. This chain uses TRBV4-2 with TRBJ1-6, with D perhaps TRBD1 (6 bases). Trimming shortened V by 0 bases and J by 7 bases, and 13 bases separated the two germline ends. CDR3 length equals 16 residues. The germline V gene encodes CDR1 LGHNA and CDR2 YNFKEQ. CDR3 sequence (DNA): TGTGCCAGCAGCCAAGAACAGGGAATGACCAATTCACCCCTCCACTTT. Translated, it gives CASSQEQGMTNSPLHF.

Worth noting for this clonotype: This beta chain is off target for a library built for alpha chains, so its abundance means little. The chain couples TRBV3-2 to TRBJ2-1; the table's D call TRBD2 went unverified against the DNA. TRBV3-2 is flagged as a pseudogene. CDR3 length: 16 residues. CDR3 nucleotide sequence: TGTGCCAGCAGCCAAGAGCGGGGGGGAGTAGGCAATGAGCAGTTCTTC. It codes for CASSQERGGVGNEQFF.

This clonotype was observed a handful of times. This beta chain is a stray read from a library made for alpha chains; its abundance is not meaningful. Here the CDR3 reads CASSFRFGELFF. The CDR3 coding sequence is TGCGCCAGCAGCTTTCGCTTTGGGGAGCTGTTTTTT. The chain joins TRBV5-1 to TRBJ2-2; D remains ambiguous. This CDR3 contains 12 residues. CDR1 and CDR2 (germline): SGHRS, YFSETQ. V dropped 2 bases and J dropped 8 bases, with 7 bases sitting between them.

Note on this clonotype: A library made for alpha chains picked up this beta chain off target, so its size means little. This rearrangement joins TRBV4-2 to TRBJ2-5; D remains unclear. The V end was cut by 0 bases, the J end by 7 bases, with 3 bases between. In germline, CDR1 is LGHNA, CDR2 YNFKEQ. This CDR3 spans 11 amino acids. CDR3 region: CASSQDGTQYF. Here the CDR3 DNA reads TGTGCCAGCAGCCAAGACGGGACCCAGTACTTC.

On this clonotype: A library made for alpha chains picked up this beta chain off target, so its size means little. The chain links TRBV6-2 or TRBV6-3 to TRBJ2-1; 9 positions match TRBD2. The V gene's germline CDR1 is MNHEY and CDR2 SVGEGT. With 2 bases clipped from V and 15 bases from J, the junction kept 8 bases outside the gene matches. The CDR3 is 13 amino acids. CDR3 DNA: TGTGCCAGCAGTTACGTTTTGCGGGAGGGCACGTTCTTC. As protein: CASSYVLREGTFF.

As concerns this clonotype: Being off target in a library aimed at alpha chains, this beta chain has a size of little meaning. The CDR3 DNA reads as TGTGCCAGTAGTCCCATCGGACAGCAAGAGACCCAGTACTTC. This sequence encodes CASSPIGQQETQYF. The rearrangement links TRBV19 to TRBJ2-5; D perhaps matches TRBD1 (6 bases). This CDR3 region has 14 residues. Trimming pared 5 bases from V and 2 bases from J, leaving 12 bases between. Looked up from germline, CDR1 is LNHDA and CDR2 is SQIVND (reference sequence).

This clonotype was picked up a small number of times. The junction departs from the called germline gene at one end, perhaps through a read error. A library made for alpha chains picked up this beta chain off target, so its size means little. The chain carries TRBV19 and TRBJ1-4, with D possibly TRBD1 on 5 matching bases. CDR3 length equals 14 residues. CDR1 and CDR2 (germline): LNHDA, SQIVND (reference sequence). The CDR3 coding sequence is TGTGCCAGCAGTACCGGGACGGGTAATGAAAAACTGTTTTTT. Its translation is CASSTGTGNEKLFF.

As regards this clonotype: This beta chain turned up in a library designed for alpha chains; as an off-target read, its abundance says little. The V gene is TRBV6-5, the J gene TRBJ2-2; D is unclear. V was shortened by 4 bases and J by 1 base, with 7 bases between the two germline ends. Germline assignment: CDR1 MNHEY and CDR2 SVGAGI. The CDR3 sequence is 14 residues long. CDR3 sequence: CASSWFRNTGELFF. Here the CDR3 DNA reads TGTGCCAGCAGTTGGTTCAGGAACACCGGGGAGCTGTTTTTT.

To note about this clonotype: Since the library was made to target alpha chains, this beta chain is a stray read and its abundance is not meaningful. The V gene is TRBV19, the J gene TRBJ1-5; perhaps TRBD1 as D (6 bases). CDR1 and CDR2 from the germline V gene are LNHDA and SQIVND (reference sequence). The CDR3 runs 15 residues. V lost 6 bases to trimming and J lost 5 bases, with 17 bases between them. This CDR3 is CASSPLGQDYQPQHF. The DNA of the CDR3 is TGTGCCAGTAGCCCCCTGGGACAAGATTATCAGCCCCAGCATTTT.

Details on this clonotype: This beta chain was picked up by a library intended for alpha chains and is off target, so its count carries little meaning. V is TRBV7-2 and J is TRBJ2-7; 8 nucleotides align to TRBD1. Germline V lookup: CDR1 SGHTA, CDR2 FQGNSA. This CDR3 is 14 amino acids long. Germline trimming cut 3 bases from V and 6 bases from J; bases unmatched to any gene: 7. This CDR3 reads CASSFGQGAFEQYF. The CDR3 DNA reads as TGTGCCAGCAGCTTTGGTCAGGGGGCCTTCGAGCAGTACTTC.

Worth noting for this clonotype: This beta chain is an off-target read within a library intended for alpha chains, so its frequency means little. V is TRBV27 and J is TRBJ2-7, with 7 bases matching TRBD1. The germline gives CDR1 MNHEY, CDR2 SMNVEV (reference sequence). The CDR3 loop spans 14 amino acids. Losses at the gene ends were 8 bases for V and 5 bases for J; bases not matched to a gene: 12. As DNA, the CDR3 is TGTGCCAGCGGTACAGGGGTTAAAGTGGACGAGCAGTACTTC. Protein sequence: CASGTGVKVDEQYF.

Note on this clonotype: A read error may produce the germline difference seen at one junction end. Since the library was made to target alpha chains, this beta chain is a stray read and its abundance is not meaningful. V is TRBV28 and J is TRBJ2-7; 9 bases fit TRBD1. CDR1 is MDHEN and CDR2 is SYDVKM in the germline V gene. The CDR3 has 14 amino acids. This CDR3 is CASSPGTGRSLPDF. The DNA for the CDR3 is TGTGCCAGCAGTCCAGGGACAGGGCGATCCCTCCCCGACTTC.

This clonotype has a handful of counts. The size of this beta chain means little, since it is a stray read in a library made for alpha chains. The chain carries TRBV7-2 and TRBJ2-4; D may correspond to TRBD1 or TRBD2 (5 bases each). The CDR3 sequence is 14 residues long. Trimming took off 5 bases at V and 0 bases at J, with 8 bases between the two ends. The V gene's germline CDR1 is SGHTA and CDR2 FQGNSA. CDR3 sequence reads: CASSPGTAKNIQYF. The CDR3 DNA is TGTGCCAGCAGCCCCGGGACAGCCAAAAACATTCAGTACTTC.

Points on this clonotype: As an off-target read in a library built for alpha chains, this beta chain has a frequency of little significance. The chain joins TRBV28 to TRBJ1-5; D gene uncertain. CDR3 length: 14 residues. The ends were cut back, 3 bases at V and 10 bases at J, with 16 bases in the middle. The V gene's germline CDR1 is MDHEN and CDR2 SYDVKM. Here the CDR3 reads CASSFFALRLPQHF. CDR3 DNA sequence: TGTGCCAGCAGTTTTTTCGCCCTTCGACTTCCCCAGCATTTT.

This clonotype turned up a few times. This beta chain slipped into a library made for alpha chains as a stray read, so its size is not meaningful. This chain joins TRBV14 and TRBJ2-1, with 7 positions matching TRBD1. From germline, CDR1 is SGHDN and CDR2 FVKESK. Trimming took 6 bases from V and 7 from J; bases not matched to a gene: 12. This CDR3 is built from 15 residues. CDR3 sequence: CASSRQGIIGNEQFF. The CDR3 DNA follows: TGTGCCAGCAGTCGACAGGGAATTATCGGTAATGAGCAGTTCTTC.

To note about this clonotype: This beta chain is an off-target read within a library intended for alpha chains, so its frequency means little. The CDR3 coding sequence is TGTGCCAGCAAAGAGGGAGGGCTATACGAGCAGTACTTC. This translates into CASKEGGLYEQYF. The gene calls are TRBV28 and TRBJ2-7; 7 nucleotides agree with TRBD2. V lost 7 bases to trimming and J lost 4 bases; unmatched junction nucleotides: 7. This CDR3 region has 13 residues. Per germline, CDR1 MDHEN and CDR2 SYDVKM.

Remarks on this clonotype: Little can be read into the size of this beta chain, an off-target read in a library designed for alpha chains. CDR3 amino acids: CASGLPPGRDNEQFF. The CDR3 nucleotides are TGTGCTAGTGGTTTGCCTCCAGGGCGGGACAATGAGCAGTTCTTC. The chain uses TRBV12-5 and TRBJ2-1; TRBD1 or TRBD2 may be the D gene (5 bases each). From germline, CDR1 is LGHNT and CDR2 FRNRAP. Trimming stripped 2 bases from V and 5 bases from J, with 13 bases between. The CDR3 is made up of 15 amino acids.

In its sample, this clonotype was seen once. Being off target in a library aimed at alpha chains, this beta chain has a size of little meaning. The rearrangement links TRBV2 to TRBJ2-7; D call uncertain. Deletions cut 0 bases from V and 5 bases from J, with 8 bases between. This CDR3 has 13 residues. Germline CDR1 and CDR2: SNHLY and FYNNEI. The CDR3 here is CASSEARGHEQYF. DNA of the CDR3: TGTGCCAGCAGTGAAGCGAGAGGCCACGAGCAGTACTTC.

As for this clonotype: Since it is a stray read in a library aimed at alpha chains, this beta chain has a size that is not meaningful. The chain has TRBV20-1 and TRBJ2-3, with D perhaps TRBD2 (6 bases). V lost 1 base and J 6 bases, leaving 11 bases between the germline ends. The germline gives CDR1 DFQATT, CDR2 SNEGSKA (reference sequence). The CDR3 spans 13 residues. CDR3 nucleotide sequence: TGCAGTGCTAGAGGACTAGATGGCGATACGCAGTATTTT. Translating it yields CSARGLDGDTQYF.

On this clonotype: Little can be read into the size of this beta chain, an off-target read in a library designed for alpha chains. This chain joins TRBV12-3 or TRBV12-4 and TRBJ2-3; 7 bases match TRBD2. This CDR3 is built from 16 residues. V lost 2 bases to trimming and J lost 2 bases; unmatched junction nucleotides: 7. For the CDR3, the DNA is TGTGCCAGCAGTTTATTGGCTAGCGGAGACACAGATACGCAGTATTTT. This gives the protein CASSLLASGDTDTQYF.

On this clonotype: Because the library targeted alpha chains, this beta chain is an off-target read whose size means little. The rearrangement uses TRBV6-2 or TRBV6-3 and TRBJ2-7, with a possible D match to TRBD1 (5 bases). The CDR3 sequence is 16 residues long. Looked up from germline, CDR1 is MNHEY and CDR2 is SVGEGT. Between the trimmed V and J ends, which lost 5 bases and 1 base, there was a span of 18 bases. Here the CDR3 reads CASSPRRTRVSYEQYF. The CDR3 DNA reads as TGTGCCAGCAGTCCCCGCAGGACCAGGGTTTCCTACGAGCAGTACTTC.